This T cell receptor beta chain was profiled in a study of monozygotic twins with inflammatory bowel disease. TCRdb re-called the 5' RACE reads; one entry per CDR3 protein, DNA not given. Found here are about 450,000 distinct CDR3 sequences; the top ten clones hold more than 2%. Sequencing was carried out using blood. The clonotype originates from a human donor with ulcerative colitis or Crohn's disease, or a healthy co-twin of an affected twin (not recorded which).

The CDR3 reads CASTRLRCGPSNQPQHF. The J gene is TRBJ1-5, the V gene TRBV7-7; the D call of TRBD1 rests on TCRdb alone, since no DNA is present to check it. The CDR3 has 17 amino acids. Germline lookup yields CDR1 SSHAT and CDR2 FNYEAQ (reference sequence).